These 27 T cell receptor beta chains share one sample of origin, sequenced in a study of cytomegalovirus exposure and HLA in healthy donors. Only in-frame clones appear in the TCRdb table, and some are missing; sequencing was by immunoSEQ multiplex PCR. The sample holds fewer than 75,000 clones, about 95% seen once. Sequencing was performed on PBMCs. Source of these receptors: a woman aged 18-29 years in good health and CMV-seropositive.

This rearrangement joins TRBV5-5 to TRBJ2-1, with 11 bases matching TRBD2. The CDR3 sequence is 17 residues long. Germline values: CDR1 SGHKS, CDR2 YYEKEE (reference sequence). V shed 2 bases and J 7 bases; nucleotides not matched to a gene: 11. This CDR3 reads CASSFFVLAGDGNEQFF. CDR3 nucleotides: TGTGCCAGCAGCTTCTTCGTACTAGCGGGAGATGGAAATGAGCAGTTCTTC.

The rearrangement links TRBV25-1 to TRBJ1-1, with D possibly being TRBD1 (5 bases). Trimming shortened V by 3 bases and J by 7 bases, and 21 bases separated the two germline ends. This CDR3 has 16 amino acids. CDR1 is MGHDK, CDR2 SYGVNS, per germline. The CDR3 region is CASSETPRAGGGEAFF. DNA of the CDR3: TGTGCCAGCAGTGAGACCCCACGGGCCGGGGGGGGTGAAGCTTTCTTT.

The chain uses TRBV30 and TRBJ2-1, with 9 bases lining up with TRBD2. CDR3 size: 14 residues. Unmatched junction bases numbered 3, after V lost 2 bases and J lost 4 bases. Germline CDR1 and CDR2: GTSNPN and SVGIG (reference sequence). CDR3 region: CAWSSSGRYNEQFF. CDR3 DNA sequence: TGTGCCTGGAGTAGTAGCGGGAGATACAATGAGCAGTTCTTC.

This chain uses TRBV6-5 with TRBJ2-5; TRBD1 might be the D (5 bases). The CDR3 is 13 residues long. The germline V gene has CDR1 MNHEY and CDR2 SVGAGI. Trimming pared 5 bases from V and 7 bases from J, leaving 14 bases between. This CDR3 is CASSPGHSGTQYF. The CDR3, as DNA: TGTGCCAGCAGTCCCGGACACTCTGGGACCCAGTACTTC.

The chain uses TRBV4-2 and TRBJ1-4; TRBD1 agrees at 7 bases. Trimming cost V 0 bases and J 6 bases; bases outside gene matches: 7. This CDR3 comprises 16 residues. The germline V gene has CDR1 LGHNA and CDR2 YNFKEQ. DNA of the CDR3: TGTGCCAGCAGCCAAGATTGGGGACAGACTTATGAAAAACTGTTTTTT. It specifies CASSQDWGQTYEKLFF.

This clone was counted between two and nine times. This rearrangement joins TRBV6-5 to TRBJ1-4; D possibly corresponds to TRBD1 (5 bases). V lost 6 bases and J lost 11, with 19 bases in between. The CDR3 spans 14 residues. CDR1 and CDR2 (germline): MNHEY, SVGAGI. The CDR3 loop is CASSAGTEGGKLFF. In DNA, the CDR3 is TGTGCCAGCAGCGCCGGGACGGAGGGCGGGAAACTGTTTTTT.

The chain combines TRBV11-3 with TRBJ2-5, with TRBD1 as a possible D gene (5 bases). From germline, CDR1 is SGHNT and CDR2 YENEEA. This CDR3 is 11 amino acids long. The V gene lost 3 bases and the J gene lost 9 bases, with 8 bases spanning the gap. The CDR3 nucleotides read TGTGCCAGCAGCTTGAAAGGGGCCCAGTACTTC. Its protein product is CASSLKGAQYF. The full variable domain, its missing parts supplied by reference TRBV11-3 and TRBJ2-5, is EAGVVQSPRYKIIEKKQPVAFWCNPISGHNTLYWYLQNLGQGPELLIRYENEEAVDDSQLPKDRFSAERLKGVDSTLKIQPAELGDSAVYLCASSLKGAQYFGPGTRLLVL.

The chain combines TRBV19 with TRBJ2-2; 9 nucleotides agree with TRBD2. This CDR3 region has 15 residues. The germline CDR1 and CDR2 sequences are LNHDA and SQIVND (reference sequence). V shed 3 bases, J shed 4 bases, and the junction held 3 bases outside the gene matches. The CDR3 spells CASSIGLALTGELFF. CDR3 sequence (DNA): TGTGCCAGTAGTATCGGACTAGCGCTCACCGGGGAGCTGTTTTTT.

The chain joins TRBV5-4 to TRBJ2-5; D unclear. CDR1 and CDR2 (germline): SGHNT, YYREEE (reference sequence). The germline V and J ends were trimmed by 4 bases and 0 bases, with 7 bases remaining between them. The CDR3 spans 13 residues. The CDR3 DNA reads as TGTGCCAGCAGCCCGGAGCACCAAGAGACCCAGTACTTC. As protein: CASSPEHQETQYF.

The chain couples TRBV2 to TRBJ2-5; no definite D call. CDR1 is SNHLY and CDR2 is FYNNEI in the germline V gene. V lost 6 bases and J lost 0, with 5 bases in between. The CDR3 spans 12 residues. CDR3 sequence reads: CASSRNQETQYF. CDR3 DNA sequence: TGTGCCAGCAGCAGAAACCAAGAGACCCAGTACTTC.

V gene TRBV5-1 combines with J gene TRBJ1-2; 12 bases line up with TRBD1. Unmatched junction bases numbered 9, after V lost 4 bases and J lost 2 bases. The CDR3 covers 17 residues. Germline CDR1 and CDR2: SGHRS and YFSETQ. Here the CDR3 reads CASSPGQGARYNYGYTF. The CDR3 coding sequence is TGCGCCAGCAGCCCGGGACAGGGGGCAAGGTACAACTATGGCTACACCTTC.

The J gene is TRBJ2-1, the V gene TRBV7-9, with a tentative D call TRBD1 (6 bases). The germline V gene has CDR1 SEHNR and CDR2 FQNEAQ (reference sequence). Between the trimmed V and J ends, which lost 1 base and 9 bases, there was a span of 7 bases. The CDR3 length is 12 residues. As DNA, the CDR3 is TGTGCCAGCAGCTTAGAAGGGGGTGAGCAGTTCTTC. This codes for CASSLEGGEQFF.

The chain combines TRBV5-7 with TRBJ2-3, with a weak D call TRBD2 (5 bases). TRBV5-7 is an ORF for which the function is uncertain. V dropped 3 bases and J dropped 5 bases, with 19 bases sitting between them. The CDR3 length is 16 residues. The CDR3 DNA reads TGTGCCAGCAGCTCCCCTCGGGCCTACGAGGGAGATACGCAGTATTTT. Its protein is CASSSPRAYEGDTQYF.

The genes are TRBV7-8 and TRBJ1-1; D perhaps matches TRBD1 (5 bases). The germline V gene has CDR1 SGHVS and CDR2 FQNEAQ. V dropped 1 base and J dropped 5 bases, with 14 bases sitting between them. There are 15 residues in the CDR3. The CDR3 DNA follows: TGTGCCAGCAGCTTAGTGGAGGGGACTAGGACTGAAGCTTTCTTT. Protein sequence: CASSLVEGTRTEAFF.

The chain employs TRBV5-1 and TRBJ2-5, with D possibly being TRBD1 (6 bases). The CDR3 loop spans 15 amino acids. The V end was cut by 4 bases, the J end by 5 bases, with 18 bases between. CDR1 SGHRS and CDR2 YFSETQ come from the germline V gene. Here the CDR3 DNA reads TGCGCCAGCAGCCCCACTAGACAGGATACGGAGACCCAGTACTTC. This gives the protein CASSPTRQDTETQYF.

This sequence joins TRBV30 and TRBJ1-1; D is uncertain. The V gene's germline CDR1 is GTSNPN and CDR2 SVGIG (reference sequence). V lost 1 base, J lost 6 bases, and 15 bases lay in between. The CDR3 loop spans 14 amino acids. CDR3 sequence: CAWSGPGIFPEAFF. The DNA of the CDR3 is TGTGCCTGGAGTGGTCCGGGGATTTTCCCTGAAGCTTTCTTT.

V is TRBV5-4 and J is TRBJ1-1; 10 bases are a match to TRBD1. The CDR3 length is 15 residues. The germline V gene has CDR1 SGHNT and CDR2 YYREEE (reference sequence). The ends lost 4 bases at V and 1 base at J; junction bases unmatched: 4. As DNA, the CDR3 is TGTGCCAGCAGCAAAGACAGGGGGCGGAACACTGAAGCTTTCTTT. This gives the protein CASSKDRGRNTEAFF.

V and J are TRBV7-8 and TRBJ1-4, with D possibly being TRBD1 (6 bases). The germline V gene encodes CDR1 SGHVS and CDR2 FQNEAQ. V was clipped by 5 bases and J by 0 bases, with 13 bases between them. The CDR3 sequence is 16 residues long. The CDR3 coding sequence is TGTGCCAGCAGCCCGAGGACAGACGCAACTAATGAAAAACTGTTTTTT. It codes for CASSPRTDATNEKLFF.

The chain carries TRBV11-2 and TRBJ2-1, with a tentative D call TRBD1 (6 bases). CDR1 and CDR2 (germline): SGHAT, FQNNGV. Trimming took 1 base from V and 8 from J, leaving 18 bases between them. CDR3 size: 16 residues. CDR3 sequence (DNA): TGTGCCAGCAGCTTAGTCGGGACACCGCCCGTGCATGAGCAGTTCTTC. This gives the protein CASSLVGTPPVHEQFF.

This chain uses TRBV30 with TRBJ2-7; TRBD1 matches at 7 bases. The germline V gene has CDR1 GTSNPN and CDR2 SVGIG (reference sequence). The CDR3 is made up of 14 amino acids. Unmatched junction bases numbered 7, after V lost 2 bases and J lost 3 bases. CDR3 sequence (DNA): TGTGCCTGGAGTCGGTCCAGGACAGGCTACGAGCAGTACTTC. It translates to CAWSRSRTGYEQYF.

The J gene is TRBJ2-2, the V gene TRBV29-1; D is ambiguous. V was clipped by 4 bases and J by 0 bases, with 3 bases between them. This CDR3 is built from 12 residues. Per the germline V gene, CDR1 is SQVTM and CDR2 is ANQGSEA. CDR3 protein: CSVGANTGELFF. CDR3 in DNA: TGCAGCGTTGGAGCGAACACCGGGGAGCTGTTTTTT.

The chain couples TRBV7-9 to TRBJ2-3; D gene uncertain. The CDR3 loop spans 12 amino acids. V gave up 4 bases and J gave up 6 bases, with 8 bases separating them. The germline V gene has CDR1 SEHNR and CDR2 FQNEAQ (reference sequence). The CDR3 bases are TGTGCCAGCAGCTCGGGTGCGGATACGCAGTATTTT. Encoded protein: CASSSGADTQYF.

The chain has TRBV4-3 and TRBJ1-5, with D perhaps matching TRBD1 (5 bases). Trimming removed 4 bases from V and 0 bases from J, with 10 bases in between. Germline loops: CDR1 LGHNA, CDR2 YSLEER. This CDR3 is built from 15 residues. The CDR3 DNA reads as TGCGCCAGCAGCCTCGCCAGGGATAGCAATCAGCCCCAGCATTTT. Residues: CASSLARDSNQPQHF.

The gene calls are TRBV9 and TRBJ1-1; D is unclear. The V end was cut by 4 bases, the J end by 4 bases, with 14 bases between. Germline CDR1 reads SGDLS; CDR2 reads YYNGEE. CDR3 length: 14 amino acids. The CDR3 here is CASSPSPGPTEAFF. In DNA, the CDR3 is TGTGCCAGCAGCCCCAGCCCAGGTCCCACTGAAGCTTTCTTT.

The CDR3 sequence: CASSLRARVNTGELFF. The CDR3 nucleotides are TGTGCCAGCAGCTTAAGGGCCAGGGTTAACACCGGGGAGCTGTTTTTT. The chain has TRBV7-7 and TRBJ2-2; weak D call: TRBD1 (5 bases). Germline V gene data show CDR1 as SSHAT and CDR2 as FNYEAQ (reference sequence). Trimming pared 2 bases from V and 2 bases from J, leaving 12 bases between. The CDR3 spans 16 residues.

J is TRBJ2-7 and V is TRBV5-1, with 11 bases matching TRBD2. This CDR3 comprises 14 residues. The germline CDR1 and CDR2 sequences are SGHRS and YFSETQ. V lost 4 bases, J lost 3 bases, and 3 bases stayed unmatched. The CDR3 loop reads CASSRGTSGYEQYF. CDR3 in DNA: TGCGCCAGCAGCAGAGGGACTAGCGGCTACGAGCAGTACTTC.

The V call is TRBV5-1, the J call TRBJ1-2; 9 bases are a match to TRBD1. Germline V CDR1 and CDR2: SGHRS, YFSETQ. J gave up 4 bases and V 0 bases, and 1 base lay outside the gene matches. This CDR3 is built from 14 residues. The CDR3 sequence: CASSLVQGAYGYTF. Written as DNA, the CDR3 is TGCGCCAGCAGCTTGGTACAGGGGGCCTATGGCTACACCTTC.